This TCR beta chain was recorded in a study of shared clonotypes between healthy human individuals. Terminally differentiated effector memory CD45RA+ cells were excluded from the naive CD8 cells, which were CD45RO-negative and positively selected for CCR7. The CDR3 is made up of 16 amino acids. Germline lookup yields CDR1 LNHDA and CDR2 SQIVND (reference sequence). V lost 0 bases to trimming and J lost 0 bases, with 9 bases between them. In regard to this clone: Antigen unknown.

General study findings and limits: Measured sharing among donors was expected to vary with sequencing depth.

Sequenced by immunoSEQ multiplex PCR; TCRdb stores in-frame clones only, minus some. The sample has about 2.1 million clones, 90% to 95% seen once. This TCR was sampled from a man aged 18-30 years in good health. Some clones in this sample may be carry-over from other donors' samples. This chain joins TRBV19 and TRBJ1-5; weak D call: TRBD1 (5 bases). Sequenced: naive CD8+ T cells from PBMCs. This CDR3 is CASSIDSGISNQPQHF. Here the CDR3 DNA reads TGTGCCAGTAGTATAGATTCAGGGATTAGCAATCAGCCCCAGCATTTT.